Sequencing of this TCR beta chain was carried out in a study of blood T cell repertoires in COVID-19. TCRdb's table, derived via immunoSEQ multiplex PCR, lists solely in-frame clones and lacks some. The table records approximately 240,000 clones, roughly 80% of them present only once. Germline CDR1 is MGHRA and CDR2 is YSYEKL. V lost 4 bases and J 5 bases, leaving 15 bases between the germline ends. The CDR3 runs to 15 residues. Sequenced material: peripheral blood. This chain uses TRBV4-1 with TRBJ1-5, with D unresolved. This sequence was found in an elderly woman with active or convalescent COVID-19. The CDR3 protein is CASSRVQSADQPQHF. DNA for the CDR3: TGCGCCAGCAGCCGAGTCCAGTCGGCGGATCAGCCCCAGCATTTT.